This T cell receptor (beta chain) was observed in a study of post-analysis software for immune sequencing data. Study as a whole: Patients had relapsing-remitting, secondary progressive or progressive-relapsing multiple sclerosis; some lacked subtype.

This clonotype came up a few times. Its antigen is still unknown. Notes on the study in general: There were five TRBV segments more frequent in patients than controls, and TRBV5-6, TRBV5-1 and TRBV20-1 were among them. Compared with controls, patients showed significantly lower normalized Chao1 diversity.

Built from TCR beta cDNA, the libraries had unique molecular identifiers in them. From the PCR reads, TCRdb called clonotypes with MiXCR, one entry per CDR3 protein. The top ten clones hold over 4% of a sample with some 890,000 distinct CDR3 sequences, under 70% of them seen once. The V gene lost 6 bases and the J gene lost 3 bases, with 9 bases spanning the gap. Germline CDR1 and CDR2: ENHRY and SYGVKD. The CDR3 has 12 amino acids. The receptor comes from a girl between 5 and 17 years old with multiple sclerosis. Sequencing was carried out using blood. J is TRBJ2-7 and V is TRBV10-3, with a tentative D call TRBD1 (5 bases). Here the CDR3 reads CAISPTDYEQYF. CDR3 bases: TGTGCCATCAGCCCGACAGACTACGAGCAGTACTTC.